The present T cell receptor (beta chain) was sequenced within a study of blood T cell repertoires in COVID-19. The CDR3 covers 14 residues. Per the germline V gene, CDR1 is SGHTA and CDR2 is FQGNSA. Trimming left V 1 base short and J 8 bases short, with 13 bases between. Sequencing used immunoSEQ multiplex PCR; TCRdb keeps in-frame clones, though not all of them. The sample lists approximately 170,000 clones; around 86% were seen once. Seattle cases were enrolled at active infection and followed longitudinally. This chain connects TRBV7-2 to TRBJ2-3, with D possibly TRBD1 on 5 matching bases. The sequence derives from a woman in her seventies with COVID-19, enrolled during active disease. Sequencing was carried out using peripheral blood. The CDR3, as DNA: TGTGCCAGCAGCTTAGGTCGTTTAAGGGGTACGCAGTATTTT. It yields the protein CASSLGRLRGTQYF.